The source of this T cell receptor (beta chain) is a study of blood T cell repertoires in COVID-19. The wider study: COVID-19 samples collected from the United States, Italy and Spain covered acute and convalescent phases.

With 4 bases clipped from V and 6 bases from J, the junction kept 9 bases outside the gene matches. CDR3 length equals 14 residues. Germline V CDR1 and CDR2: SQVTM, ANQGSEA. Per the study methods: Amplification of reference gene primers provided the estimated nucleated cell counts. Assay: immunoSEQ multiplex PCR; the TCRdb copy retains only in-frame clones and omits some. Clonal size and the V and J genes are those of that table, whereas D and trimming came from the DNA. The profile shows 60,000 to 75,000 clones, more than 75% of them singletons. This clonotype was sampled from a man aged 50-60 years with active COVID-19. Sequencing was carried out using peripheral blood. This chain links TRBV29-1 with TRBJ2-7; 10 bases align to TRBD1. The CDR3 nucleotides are TGCAGCGTTGGTGCCGGGACAGGGGCGCTCGAGCAGTACTTC. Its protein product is CSVGAGTGALEQYF.